The rows below give T cell receptor beta chains drawn from one sample of a study of blood T cell repertoires in COVID-19. Some clones are missing from TCRdb's copy, which holds only in-frame ones; the method was immunoSEQ multiplex PCR. Altogether about 200,000 clones are present, 70% to 90% being singletons, with the ten largest covering approximately 5%. The sequencing input was peripheral blood. The receptor source for this set is a woman older than 75 with acute or convalescent COVID-19. Both conserved end residues are part of each CDR3. D genes are given only for firm matches. Size is stated for part of the rows, as once, few or many counts, or as a class when the clone is expanded.

j_call	d_call	v_call	clone_size	cdr3_nt	cdr3_aa
TRBJ1-1	-	TRBV5-1	-	TGCGCCAGCAGCTTGCAGGGGTCAAACACTGAAGCTTTCTTT	CASSLQGSNTEAFF
TRBJ1-3	-	TRBV7-2	once	TGTGCCAGCAGCTTAGAACAGGGCCTTGGAAACACCATATATTTT	CASSLEQGLGNTIYF
TRBJ1-1	-	TRBV6-5	few	TGTGCCAGCAGTTACTCGCCCGGGGAAACTGAAGCTTTCTTT	CASSYSPGETEAFF
TRBJ1-2	-	TRBV3-1/TRBV3-2	-	TGTGCCAGCAGCCCAAGCAACGACCCAGGCACCTATGGCTACACCTTC	CASSPSNDPGTYGYTF
TRBJ1-2	-	TRBV16	-	TGTGCCAGCAGCCAATCAAGAGCATATGGCTACACCTTC	CASSQSRAYGYTF
TRBJ1-2	TRBD1	TRBV6-5	-	TGTGCCAGCACCAGACAGGGGAACGGCTACACCTTC	CASTRQGNGYTF
TRBJ2-3	TRBD2	TRBV7-9	-	TGTGCCAGCAGCTTAGCTGCGGGAGCTGCGGATACGCAGTATTTT	CASSLAAGAADTQYF
TRBJ2-7	-	TRBV7-9	-	TGTGCCAGCAGCTTCTCTATCATGGGGGCAGGGGACGAGCAGTACTTC	CASSFSIMGAGDEQYF
TRBJ2-1	TRBD2	TRBV6-5	-	TGTGCCAGCAGAGGTGAGCGGGAGGGGGACAATGAGCAGTTCTTC	CASRGEREGDNEQFF
TRBJ1-2	TRBD1	TRBV2	-	TGTGCCAGTGAGGGGACAGGGGTTTTTGGCTATGGCTACACCTTC	CASEGTGVFGYGYTF
TRBJ2-7	TRBD2	TRBV7-2	few	TGTGCCAGCAGCTTAGGGAGGACTAGCGGGGGTTACGAGCAGTACTTC	CASSLGRTSGGYEQYF
TRBJ2-3	TRBD2	TRBV5-1	once	TGCGCCAGCAGCTACCTAGCGGGCCCAAGAGGAGATACGCAGTATTTT	CASSYLAGPRGDTQYF
TRBJ1-2	TRBD1	TRBV11-2	-	TGTGCCAGCAGCTTACAGGGGGCAGGGGGCTATGGCTACACCTTC	CASSLQGAGGYGYTF
TRBJ1-2	-	TRBV29-1	once	TGCAGCGTTGAAGGGCGGCCAGCTAACTATGGCTACACCTTC	CSVEGRPANYGYTF
TRBJ1-2	TRBD1	TRBV19	once	TGTGCCAGTAGTGCCGACGGACAGGGGGCGTATGGCTACACCTTC	CASSADGQGAYGYTF
TRBJ1-4	TRBD1	TRBV15	-	TGTGCCACCAGCAGAGGGCAGGGGGAAGTGTACGAAAAACTGTTTTTT	CATSRGQGEVYEKLFF
TRBJ1-1	-	TRBV15	-	TGTGCCACCAGGGGGGGGTGGGACACTGAAGCTTTCTTT	CATRGGWDTEAFF
TRBJ2-1	-	TRBV4-1	-	TGCGCCAGCAGCCAAGATCCGGGAATGAACCAGTTCTTC	CASSQDPGMNQFF
TRBJ2-1	-	TRBV5-1	-	TGCGCCAGCAGTTTCTGGGTCGGCGGCAATGAGCAGTTCTTC	CASSFWVGGNEQFF
TRBJ1-1	-	TRBV5-1	-	TGCGCCAGCAGCTTGGCGGCAGGGAGGAAGGTCACTGAAGCTTTCTTT	CASSLAAGRKVTEAFF
TRBJ2-1	TRBD2	TRBV5-5	-	TGTGCCAGCAGCTCGGGGACTATTGAGCAGTTCTTC	CASSSGTIEQFF
TRBJ1-5	-	TRBV6-5	-	TGTGCCAGCAGTTTCACAGGGCCGAATCAGCCCCAGCATTTT	CASSFTGPNQPQHF
TRBJ2-3	-	TRBV6-1	-	TGTGCCAGCAGTGAAGTACGGACAGGAGGGGATACGCAGTATTTT	CASSEVRTGGDTQYF
TRBJ1-2	-	TRBV4-3	-	TGCGCCAGCAGCCAAGCGGTGGGGGGGGCTAACTATGGCTACACCTTC	CASSQAVGGANYGYTF
TRBJ2-7	TRBD1	TRBV2	-	TGTGCCAGCAGTGTTGGGGGACAGGGCTACGAGCAGTACTTC	CASSVGGQGYEQYF
TRBJ1-5	-	TRBV19	few	TGTGCCAGTAGCAGCCCTACAGGTAATCAGCCCCAGCATTTT	CASSSPTGNQPQHF
TRBJ2-7	-	TRBV18	-	TGTGCCAGCTCACCAGGGCAGGGGAACTACGAGCAGTACTTC	CASSPGQGNYEQYF
TRBJ1-5	TRBD1	TRBV24-1	-	TGTGCCACCAGTGACGACAGGGGTGGACAGCCCCAGCATTTT	CATSDDRGGQPQHF
TRBJ1-5	-	TRBV15	-	TGTGCCACCAGCAGAGATCCAGGAAATGGCGATCAGCCCCAGCATTTT	CATSRDPGNGDQPQHF
TRBJ1-1	-	TRBV28	-	TGTGCCACCGCCGGGAGGACTGAAGCTTTCTTT	CATAGRTEAFF
TRBJ2-5	-	TRBV6-1	-	TGTGCCAGCAGTGACCAGGACGGGAATGAAGAGACCCAGTACTTC	CASSDQDGNEETQYF
TRBJ2-6	TRBD2	TRBV4-3	-	TGCGCCAGCAGCCAAGATCTAGCGGCGCCTGGGGCCAACGTCCTGACTTTC	CASSQDLAAPGANVLTF
TRBJ2-7	-	TRBV19	-	TGTGCCAGTAGTCCTCTCGCTGGCGGCGAGCAGTACTTC	CASSPLAGGEQYF
TRBJ2-3	-	TRBV7-2	-	TGTGCCATTGCCGGGAAGGAGTACACAGATACGCAGTATTTT	CAIAGKEYTDTQYF
TRBJ1-3	TRBD1	TRBV28	-	TGTGCCGGGGGGACAGGGTCTGACGCTGGAAACACCATATATTTT	CAGGTGSDAGNTIYF
TRBJ1-1	-	TRBV6-5	-	TGTGCCAGCAGACAGGGTTGGGGTGGGGATGAAGCTTTCTTT	CASRQGWGGDEAFF
TRBJ1-2	-	TRBV29-1	-	TGCAGCGTCCCCCACCCGGTGGGGAGCTATGGCTACACCTTC	CSVPHPVGSYGYTF
TRBJ2-7	-	TRBV3-1/TRBV3-2	-	TGTGCCAGCAGCCAGTCTTACGAGCAGTACTTC	CASSQSYEQYF
TRBJ2-1	-	TRBV7-9	-	TGTGCCAGCAGCTTAGTAGACTACAATGAGCAGTTCTTC	CASSLVDYNEQFF